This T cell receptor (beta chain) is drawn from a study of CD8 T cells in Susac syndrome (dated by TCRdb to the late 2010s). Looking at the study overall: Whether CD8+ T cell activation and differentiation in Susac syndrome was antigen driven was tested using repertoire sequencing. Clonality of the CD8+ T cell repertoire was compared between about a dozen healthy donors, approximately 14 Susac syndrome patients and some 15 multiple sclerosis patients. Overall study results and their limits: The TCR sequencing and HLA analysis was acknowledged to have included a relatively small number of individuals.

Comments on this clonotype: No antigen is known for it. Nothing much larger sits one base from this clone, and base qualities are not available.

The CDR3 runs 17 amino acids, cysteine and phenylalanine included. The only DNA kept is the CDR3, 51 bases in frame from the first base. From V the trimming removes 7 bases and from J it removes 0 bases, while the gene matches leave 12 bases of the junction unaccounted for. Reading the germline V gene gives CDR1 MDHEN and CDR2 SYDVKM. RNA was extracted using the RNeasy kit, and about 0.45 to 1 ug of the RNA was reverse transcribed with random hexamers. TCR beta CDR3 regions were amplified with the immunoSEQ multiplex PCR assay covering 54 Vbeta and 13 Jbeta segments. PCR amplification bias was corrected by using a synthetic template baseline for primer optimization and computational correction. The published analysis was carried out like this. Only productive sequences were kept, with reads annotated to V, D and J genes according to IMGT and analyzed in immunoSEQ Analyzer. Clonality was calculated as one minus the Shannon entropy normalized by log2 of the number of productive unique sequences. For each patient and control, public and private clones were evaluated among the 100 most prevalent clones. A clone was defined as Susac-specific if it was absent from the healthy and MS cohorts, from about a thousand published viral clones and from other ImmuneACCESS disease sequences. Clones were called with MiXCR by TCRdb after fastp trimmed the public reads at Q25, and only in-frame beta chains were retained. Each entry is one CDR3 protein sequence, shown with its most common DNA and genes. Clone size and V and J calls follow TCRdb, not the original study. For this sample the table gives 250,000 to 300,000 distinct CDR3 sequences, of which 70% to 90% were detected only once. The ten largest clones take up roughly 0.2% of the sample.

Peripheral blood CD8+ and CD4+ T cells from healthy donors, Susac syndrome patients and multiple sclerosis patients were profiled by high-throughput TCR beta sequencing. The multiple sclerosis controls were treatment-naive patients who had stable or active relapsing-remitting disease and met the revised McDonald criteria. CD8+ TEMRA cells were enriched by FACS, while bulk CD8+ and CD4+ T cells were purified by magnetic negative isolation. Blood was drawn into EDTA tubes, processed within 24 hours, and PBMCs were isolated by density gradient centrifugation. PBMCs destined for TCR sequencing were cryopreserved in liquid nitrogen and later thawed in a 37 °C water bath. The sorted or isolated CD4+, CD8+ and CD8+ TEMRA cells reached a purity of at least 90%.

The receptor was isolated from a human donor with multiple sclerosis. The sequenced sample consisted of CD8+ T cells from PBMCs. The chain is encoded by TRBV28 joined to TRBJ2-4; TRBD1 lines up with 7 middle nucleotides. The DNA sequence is TGTGCCAGCATCCTCGAACAGGGGCGATTAGCCAAAAACATTCAGTACTTC. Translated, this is CASILEQGRLAKNIQYF.